The 22 T cell receptor beta chains listed next were all sequenced from one sample in a study of cytomegalovirus exposure and HLA in healthy donors. Primers included in the PCR were 60 Vbeta and 13 Jbeta primers. Measured with immunoSEQ multiplex PCR; TCRdb has only the in-frame clones, and not every one. The sample contains about 140,000 clones, approximately 86% of which appear only once. Sequencing was carried out using PBMCs. The receptors stem from a woman aged 40 to 50 in good health and CMV-seronegative.

CDR3 amino acids: CASSSPRQNGYTF. CDR3 DNA: TGTGCCAGCAGTTCCCCCCGACAGAATGGCTACACCTTC. This chain joins TRBV27 and TRBJ1-2; D is possibly TRBD1 (5 bases). This CDR3 region has 13 residues. Germline CDR1 and CDR2: MNHEY and SMNVEV (reference sequence). Trimming pared 4 bases from V and 6 bases from J, leaving 12 bases between.

The chain recombines TRBV12-2 with TRBJ2-7; the table's D call, TRBD1, has no DNA check behind it. TRBV12-2 is designated a pseudogene. This CDR3 is built from 16 residues. The CDR3 nucleotides are TGTGCAAGTCGCTTACGCGAGACACGGCCTTCCTACGAGCAGTACTTC. Translation: CASRLRETRPSYEQYF.

The genes are TRBV10-2 and TRBJ2-7; 11 nucleotides line up with TRBD2. The CDR3 spans 18 residues. Germline V CDR1 and CDR2: WSHSY, SAAADI. V shed 2 bases, J shed 2 bases, and the junction held 11 bases outside the gene matches. The CDR3 sequence is CASSEREWGSGRAYEQYF. CDR3 nucleotide sequence: TGCGCCAGCAGTGAGAGGGAATGGGGTAGCGGGAGGGCCTACGAGCAGTACTTC.

The rearrangement uses TRBV28 and TRBJ2-1, with 14 bases aligning to TRBD2. The germline gives CDR1 MDHEN, CDR2 SYDVKM. The length of the CDR3 is 18 residues. V lost 9 bases to trimming and J lost 4 bases; unmatched junction nucleotides: 14. The CDR3, as DNA: TGTGCCAGTGGAGAGGACAGGGGACTAGCGGGAGAGTACAATGAGCAGTTCTTC. Protein product: CASGEDRGLAGEYNEQFF. Full variable domain (missing parts from reference TRBV28 and TRBJ2-1): DVKVTQSSRYLVKRTGEKVFLECVQDMDHENMFWYRQDPGLGLRLIYFSYDVKMKEKGDIPEGYSVSREKKERFSLILESASTNQTSMYLCASGEDRGLAGEYNEQFFGPGTRLTVL.

The chain recombines TRBV28 with TRBJ2-5; 10 bases are shared with TRBD2. The DNA matches TRBJ2-7 better at its end, which makes the J call doubtful. Germline CDR1 and CDR2: MDHEN and SYDVKM. This CDR3 region has 15 residues. The CDR3 spells CASSRISGRPYEQYF. In DNA, the CDR3 is TGTGCCAGCAGTCGGATTAGCGGGAGGCCCTACGAGCAGTACTTC.

On this clone: One junction end disagrees with the germline gene, perhaps due to a read error. This chain uses TRBV7-9 with TRBJ2-4, with D tentatively TRBD1 (5 bases). Per the germline V gene, CDR1 is SEHNR and CDR2 is FQNEAQ (reference sequence). CDR3 size: 15 residues. In nucleotides, the CDR3 is TGTTCCAGCAGCTTAGTCTGGCAGGGCCAAAACATTCAGTACTTC. This encodes CSSSLVWQGQNIQYF.

The chain uses TRBV7-2 and TRBJ2-7, with D possibly matching TRBD2 (6 bases). There are 13 residues in the CDR3. Germline assignment: CDR1 SGHTA and CDR2 FQGNSA. With 5 bases removed from V and 6 bases from J, the gap between germline ends came to 14 bases. CDR3 amino acids: CASSGGLKSEQYF. The CDR3 DNA follows: TGTGCCAGCAGCGGGGGACTGAAGTCCGAGCAGTACTTC.

The J gene is TRBJ2-7, the V gene TRBV28; a weak D match, TRBD1 (6 bases). Germline CDR1 is MDHEN and CDR2 is SYDVKM. The CDR3 covers 16 residues. V gave up 4 bases and J gave up 2 bases, with 18 bases separating them. In DNA form, the CDR3 reads TGTGCCAGCAGTTCCCCCAGGGCAGGGGATGCCTACGAGCAGTACTTC. Residues: CASSSPRAGDAYEQYF.

The chain employs TRBV10-2 and TRBJ2-5; 16 bases map to TRBD2. Per the germline V gene, CDR1 is WSHSY and CDR2 is SAAADI. The J segment lost 2 bases and the V segment lost 8 bases, leaving 8 bases of the junction unmatched. The CDR3 spans 17 residues. As DNA, the CDR3 is TGCGCCAGCCATCGGGGACTAGCGGGAGGGAGACAAGAGACCCAGTACTTC. Translated: CASHRGLAGGRQETQYF.

CDR3 protein: CAFRDYFGSNEQFF. The CDR3 DNA reads as TGTGCCTTCAGAGACTACTTTGGGAGCAATGAGCAGTTCTTC. This rearrangement joins TRBV30 to TRBJ2-1; possibly TRBD2 for D (5 bases). V shed 7 bases and J shed 6 bases, with 19 bases lying between them. This CDR3 spans 14 amino acids. CDR1 and CDR2 (germline): GTSNPN, SVGIG (reference sequence).

With respect to this clone: The junction shows a germline mismatch at one end, possibly a read error. V usage is TRBV7-9 and J usage is TRBJ1-2; TRBD1 aligns across 10 bases. The CDR3 loop spans 17 amino acids. The germline V gene encodes CDR1 SEHNR and CDR2 FQNEAQ (reference sequence). CDR3 amino acids: CSSSPWTGGLANYGYTF. CDR3 coding DNA: TGTTCCAGCAGCCCTTGGACAGGGGGATTAGCTAACTATGGCTACACCTTC.

The CDR3 bases are TGTGCCAGCAGTTACTCGGGCGTGCGGGGGCATGAGACCCAGTACTTC. It codes for CASSYSGVRGHETQYF. The chain links TRBV6-5 to TRBJ2-5; D possibly corresponds to TRBD2 (7 bases). CDR1 MNHEY and CDR2 SVGAGI come from the germline V gene. V lost 0 bases and J lost 5, with 16 bases in between. This CDR3 has 16 amino acids.

In DNA, the CDR3 is TGTGCCACAAGATATACAGGGCTTTTGGATACGCAGTATTTT. Residues: CATRYTGLLDTQYF. V and J are TRBV6-1 and TRBJ2-3; possible D gene TRBD1, 6 bases. Trimming took off 10 bases at V and 6 bases at J, with 20 bases between the two ends. CDR1 and CDR2 (germline): MNHNS, SASEGT. The CDR3 has 14 amino acids.

This clone showed up just once. V gene TRBV5-1 combines with J gene TRBJ2-1, with TRBD1 matching 7 bases. The CDR3 is made up of 15 amino acids. Germline V gene lookup returns CDR1 SGHRS and CDR2 YFSETQ. The trim removed 3 bases at V and 6 bases at J, leaving 9 bases unmatched. CDR3: CASSSQGLNPNEQFF. The DNA for the CDR3 is TGCGCCAGCAGCTCACAGGGGCTAAACCCCAATGAGCAGTTCTTC.

The gene calls are TRBV5-1 and TRBJ2-6, with 7 positions matching TRBD1. CDR1 SGHRS and CDR2 YFSETQ come from the germline V gene. The V gene end was trimmed by 0 bases and the J gene end by 0 bases; junction bases not matched to a gene: 6. This CDR3 contains 18 residues. In nucleotides, the CDR3 is TGCGCCAGCAGCTTGGATGGCAGGGGGAGCTCTGGGGCCAACGTCCTGACTTTC. Translation gives CASSLDGRGSSGANVLTF.

The gene calls are TRBV10-3 and TRBJ1-3; 9 bases line up with TRBD1. The CDR3 is made up of 18 amino acids. The V gene's germline CDR1 is ENHRY and CDR2 SYGVKD. J was trimmed by 1 base and V by 0 bases; bases with no gene match: 7. The CDR3 protein is CAISESQGATFSGNTIYF. CDR3 sequence (DNA): TGTGCCATCAGTGAGTCACAGGGGGCGACTTTTTCTGGAAACACCATATATTTT.

The chain is built from TRBV5-1 and TRBJ1-4, with D perhaps matching TRBD1 (5 bases). V shed 2 bases and J shed 3 bases, with 11 bases lying between them. Per the germline V gene, CDR1 is SGHRS and CDR2 is YFSETQ. The CDR3 covers 15 residues. Here the CDR3 reads CASSFAGLPNEKLFF. The CDR3 DNA sequence: TGCGCCAGCAGCTTCGCAGGGCTTCCTAATGAAAAACTGTTTTTT.

This chain uses TRBV7-9 with TRBJ2-5, with TRBD2 identical over 8 bases. The J call is uncertain, as TRBJ2-7 better fits the DNA end. Germline V gene lookup returns CDR1 SEHNR and CDR2 FQNEAQ (reference sequence). CDR3 length equals 16 residues. The CDR3: CASSSVGREGSYEQYF. The CDR3 DNA follows: TGTGCCAGCAGCTCAGTTGGACGGGAGGGCTCCTACGAGCAGTACTTC.

The genes are TRBV4-1 and TRBJ1-2; TRBD1 matches 12 bases. This CDR3 has 16 residues. In germline, CDR1 is MGHRA, CDR2 YSYEKL. The trim removed 8 bases at V and 0 bases at J, leaving 7 bases unmatched. The CDR3 sequence: CASLPGQGASNYGYTF. The CDR3, as DNA: TGCGCCAGCCTGCCGGGACAGGGGGCATCTAACTATGGCTACACCTTC.

This clone came up a few times. The chain joins TRBV4-1 to TRBJ1-4; 9 bases are a match to TRBD1. The CDR3 has 16 amino acids. The trim removed 0 bases at V and 8 bases at J, leaving 7 bases unmatched. Germline V gives CDR1 MGHRA, CDR2 YSYEKL. The CDR3 nucleotides read TGCGCCAGCAGCCAAGAGTCGGGACAGGGAGGGGAAAAACTGTTTTTT. It yields the protein CASSQESGQGGEKLFF.

This chain joins TRBV5-5 and TRBJ2-7; possibly TRBD2 for D (6 bases). This CDR3 is 15 amino acids long. V dropped 0 bases and J dropped 5 bases, with 15 bases sitting between them. Germline loops: CDR1 SGHKS, CDR2 YYEKEE (reference sequence). This chain's CDR3 is CASSLVGSFGDEQYF. In DNA form, the CDR3 reads TGTGCCAGCAGCTTGGTCGGGAGTTTTGGGGACGAGCAGTACTTC.

This clone was picked up a small number of times. The chain's CDR3 is CASSLVGGDTQYF. CDR3 coding DNA: TGTGCCAGCAGTTTGGTAGGGGGAGATACGCAGTATTTT. The rearrangement links TRBV28 to TRBJ2-3; D may be TRBD1 (6 bases). V was pared by 3 bases and J by 5 bases, with 9 bases between. CDR1 is MDHEN, CDR2 SYDVKM, per germline. The CDR3 is 13 residues long.